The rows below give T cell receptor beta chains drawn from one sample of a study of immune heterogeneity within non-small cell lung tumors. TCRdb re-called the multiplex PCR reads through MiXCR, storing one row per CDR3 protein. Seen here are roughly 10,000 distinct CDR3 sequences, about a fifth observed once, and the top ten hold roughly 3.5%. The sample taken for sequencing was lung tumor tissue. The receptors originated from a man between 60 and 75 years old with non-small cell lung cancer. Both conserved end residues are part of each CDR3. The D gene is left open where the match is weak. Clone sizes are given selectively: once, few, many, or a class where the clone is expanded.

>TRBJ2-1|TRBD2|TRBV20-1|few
TGCAGTGCTAGAGATGCTAGACGCGGGAGCTACGACAATGAGCAGTTCTTC
CSARDARRGSYDNEQFF
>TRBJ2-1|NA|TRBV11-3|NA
TGTGCCAGCAGCCAGAACAATGAGCAGTTCTTC
CASSQNNEQFF
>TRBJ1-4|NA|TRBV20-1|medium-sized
TGCAGTGCTCGCATCAGGGAAAAACTGTTTTTT
CSARIREKLFF
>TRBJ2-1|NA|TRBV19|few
TGTGCCAGTAGTGTCGCGGAGGGGTCGCGGGGTGAGCAGTTCTTC
CASSVAEGSRGEQFF
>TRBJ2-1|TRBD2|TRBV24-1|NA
TGTGCCACCAGTGATTTGAAGCGGGAGGAGGGTGAGCAGTTCTTC
CATSDLKREEGEQFF
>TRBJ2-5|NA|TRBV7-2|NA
TGTGCCAGCACCACCTACTTAGAAGAGACCCAGTACTTC
CASTTYLEETQYF
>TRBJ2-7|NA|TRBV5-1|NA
TGCGCCAGCATCTTGGGTTGGACTTCGGCCAACGAGCAGTACTTC
CASILGWTSANEQYF
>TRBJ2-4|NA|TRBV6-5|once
TGTGCCAAAAGGAGGGAGGGGGTAAACATTCAGTACTTC
CAKRREGVNIQYF
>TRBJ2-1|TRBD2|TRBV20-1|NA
TGCAGTGCTAGGGTAGCGGGAAGTGATGAGCAGTTCTTC
CSARVAGSDEQFF
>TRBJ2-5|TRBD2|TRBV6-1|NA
TGTGCCAGCAGGATGGGCGGGAGCGGGGAGACCCAGTACTTC
CASRMGGSGETQYF
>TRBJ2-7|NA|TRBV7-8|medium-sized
TGTGCCAGCAGCTACATAGGTGGAGGCTCCTACGAGCAGTACTTC
CASSYIGGGSYEQYF
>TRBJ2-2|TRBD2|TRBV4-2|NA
TGTGCCAGCAGCCTTTATAGCGGGAGTAACACCGGGGAGCTGTTTTTT
CASSLYSGSNTGELFF
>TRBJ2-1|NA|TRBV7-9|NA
TGTGCCAGCAGCCCTCTTTTGGCCTACAATGAGCAGTTCTTC
CASSPLLAYNEQFF
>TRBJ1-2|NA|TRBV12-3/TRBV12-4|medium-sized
TGTGCCAGCAGTTTTTATCCCGGCGGGAACTATGGCTACACCTTC
CASSFYPGGNYGYTF
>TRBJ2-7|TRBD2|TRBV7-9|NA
TGTGCCAGCAGCCCGCGGGGGATCGGAGGCGAGCAGTACTTC
CASSPRGIGGEQYF
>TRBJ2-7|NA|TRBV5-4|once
TGTGCCAGCAGCGGGAGTGCCTACGAGCAGTACTTC
CASSGSAYEQYF
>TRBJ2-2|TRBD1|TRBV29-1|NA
TGCAGCGTTGGGGGCTCCGGGACAGGGGGCACCGGGGAGCTGTTTTTT
CSVGGSGTGGTGELFF
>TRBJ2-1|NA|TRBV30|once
TGTGCCCTAAGGGGATACTATGAGCAGTTCTTC
CALRGYYEQFF
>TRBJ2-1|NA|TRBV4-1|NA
TGCGCCAGCAGCCAACCGAATCCCAATGAGCAGTTCTTC
CASSQPNPNEQFF
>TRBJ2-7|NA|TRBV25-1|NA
TGTGCCAGCAGTGATCGAGGGACAAGGCAGCAGTACTTC
CASSDRGTRQQYF
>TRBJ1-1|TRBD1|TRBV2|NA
TGTGCCAGCAGTCTAGGGACAGGGGTGGCTTTCTTT
CASSLGTGVAFF
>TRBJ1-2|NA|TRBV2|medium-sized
TGTGCCAGCAGTGAAGACATCTTCGGCGGCTACACCTTC
CASSEDIFGGYTF
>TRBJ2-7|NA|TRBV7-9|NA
TGTGCCAGCAGCACGGCAGAGGAGGCTCACGAGCAGTACTTC
CASSTAEEAHEQYF
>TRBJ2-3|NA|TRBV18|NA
TGTGCCAGCTCGGGGGTATCCCGGGGCACAGATACGCAGTATTTT
CASSGVSRGTDTQYF
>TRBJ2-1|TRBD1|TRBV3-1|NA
TGTGCCAGCAGCCAGAAGCGCAGGGGGCTATCCTACAATGAGCAGTTCTTC
CASSQKRRGLSYNEQFF
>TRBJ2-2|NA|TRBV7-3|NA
TGTGCCTCCGGGCCGGCCACCGGGGAGCTGTTTTTT
CASGPATGELFF
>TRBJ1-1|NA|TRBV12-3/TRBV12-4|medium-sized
TGTGCCAGCAGTTTCAGGGTGGGCACTGAAGCTTTCTTT
CASSFRVGTEAFF
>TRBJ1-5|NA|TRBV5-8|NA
TGTGCCAGCAGCTTGAGGGACACAAATCAGCCCCAGCATTTT
CASSLRDTNQPQHF
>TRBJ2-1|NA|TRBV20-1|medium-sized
TGCAGTGCTAGGAGACTAGGTGGCAACAATGAGCAGTTCTTC
CSARRLGGNNEQFF
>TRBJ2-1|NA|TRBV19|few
TGTGCCAGTAGCCGTCTCGACGCTTACAATGAGCAGTTCTTC
CASSRLDAYNEQFF
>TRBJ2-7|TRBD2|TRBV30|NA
TGTGCCTGGAGTACAACTAGCGGGAGTAACTACGAGCAGTACTTC
CAWSTTSGSNYEQYF
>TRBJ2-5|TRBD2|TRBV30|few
TGTGCCTGGTCTATATTAGCGGGAGGGCTGATCCAAGAGACCCAGTACTTC
CAWSILAGGLIQETQYF
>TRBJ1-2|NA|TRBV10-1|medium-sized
TGCGCCAGCATGGTGTTATTACAGACACCCTATGGCTACACCTTC
CASMVLLQTPYGYTF
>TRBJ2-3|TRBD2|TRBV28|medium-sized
TGTGCCAGCAGCCGACCTAGCGGGAGTTTTACGCAGTATTTT
CASSRPSGSFTQYF
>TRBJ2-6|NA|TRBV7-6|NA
TGTGCCAGCAGCCCCGAAGGGCAGACCTCTGGGGCCAACGTCCTGACTTTC
CASSPEGQTSGANVLTF
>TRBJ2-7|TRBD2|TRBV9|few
TGTGCCAGCAGCGTATCATCCGCGGGAGGAGGCGAGCAGTACTTC
CASSVSSAGGGEQYF
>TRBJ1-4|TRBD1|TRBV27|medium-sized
TGTGCCAGCAGAGCCGCCGGGACAGGGGGCGCGGCAACTAATGAAAAACTGTTTTTT
CASRAAGTGGAATNEKLFF
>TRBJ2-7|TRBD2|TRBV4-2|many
TGTGCCAGCAGCCTCCAGCGGGACCGTTCCTACGAGCAGTACTTC
CASSLQRDRSYEQYF
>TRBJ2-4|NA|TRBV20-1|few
TGCAGTGCTAGAGGAGGGACAAAGACAAACATTCAGTACTTC
CSARGGTKTNIQYF
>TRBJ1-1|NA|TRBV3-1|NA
TGTGCCAGCAGCCAAGGGGGCACTGAAGCTTTCTTT
CASSQGGTEAFF
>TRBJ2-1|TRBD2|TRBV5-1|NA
TGCGCCAGCAGCTCGGTCGCTAGCGGGCACTCCTACAATGAGCAGTTCTTC
CASSSVASGHSYNEQFF
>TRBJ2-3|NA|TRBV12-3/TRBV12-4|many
TGTGCCAGCAGTTGGGACGGCGGGACTGCGGTAGATACGCAGTATTTT
CASSWDGGTAVDTQYF
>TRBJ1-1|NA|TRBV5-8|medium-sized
TGTGCCAGCAGTTTTGGGTTCCCTGAAGCTTTCTTT
CASSFGFPEAFF
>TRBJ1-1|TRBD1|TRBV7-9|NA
TGTGCCAGCAGCTTATACAGGGGGAAGACTGAAGCTTTCTTT
CASSLYRGKTEAFF
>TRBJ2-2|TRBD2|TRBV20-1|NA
TGCAGTGCTAGAGACCCTAGCGGGAGGGCCTACGGGGAGCTGTTTTTT
CSARDPSGRAYGELFF
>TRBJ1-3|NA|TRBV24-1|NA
TGTGCCACCAGTGATACGAACAATGAGGAGTGGAACACCATATATTTT
CATSDTNNEEWNTIYF
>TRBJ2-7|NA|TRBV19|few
TGTGCCAGTAGTATAGATTTTACAGGTCGCTACGAGCAGTACTTC
CASSIDFTGRYEQYF
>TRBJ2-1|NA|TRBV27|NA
TGTGCCAGCAGCCCATTGGGGGTCGAGCAGTTCTTC
CASSPLGVEQFF
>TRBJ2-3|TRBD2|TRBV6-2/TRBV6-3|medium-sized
TGTGCCAGCAGTAAATACGGGACTAGTGCTTATAATACGCAGTATTTT
CASSKYGTSAYNTQYF
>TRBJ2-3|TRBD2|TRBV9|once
TGTGCCAGCACCCCGACTAGCGGGAGCTCAGATACGCAGTATTTT
CASTPTSGSSDTQYF
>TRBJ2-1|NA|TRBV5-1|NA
TGCGCCAGCAGCACCCCAGAACCCGACGAGCAGTTCTTC
CASSTPEPDEQFF
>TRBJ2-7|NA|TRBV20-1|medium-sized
TGCAGTGCTAGGTTCGGCGGAGCCTACGAGCAGTACTTC
CSARFGGAYEQYF
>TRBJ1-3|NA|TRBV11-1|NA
TGTGCCATCAGTGATGCCGGGGTGCGGACTGGAAACACCATATATTTT
CAISDAGVRTGNTIYF
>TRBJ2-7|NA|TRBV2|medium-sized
TGTGCCAGCAGTGAAGATAGGATTAGCTACGAGCAGTACTTC
CASSEDRISYEQYF